This T cell receptor beta chain was recovered during a study of OX40 agonist ivuxolimab in advanced cancers. Overall study: Each dose-escalation patient presented with hepatocellular carcinoma, melanoma, renal cell or head and neck cancer. Whole-study results and caveats: The work left the antigen specificity of expanded peripheral T cells undetermined.

Generated by immunoSEQ multiplex PCR, the TCRdb table keeps only in-frame clones and is missing some. Of 70,000 to 85,000 clones listed, 94% are singletons. To note about this clone: Its antigen is currently unknown.

This specimen consisted of CD4+ or CD8+ T cells sorted from blood, obtained in a trial of the OX40 agonist ivuxolimab. The sequence came from an adult with an advanced solid tumor such as melanoma, head and neck, liver or kidney cancer.

This CDR3 is CASSAQARQGYGYTF. Written as DNA, the CDR3 is TGTGCCAGCAGCGCTCAGGCCAGGCAGGGGTATGGCTACACCTTC. The chain recombines TRBV7-9 with TRBJ1-2; D perhaps matches TRBD1 (6 bases). Between the trimmed V and J ends, which lost 5 bases and 5 bases, there was a span of 18 bases. The CDR3 runs 15 residues. Looked up from germline, CDR1 is SEHNR and CDR2 is FQNEAQ (reference sequence).